Listed below are T cell receptor beta chains from one sample, sequenced in a study of chemoradiotherapy in HPV16-positive cancers. TCRdb's copy holds only in-frame clones and misses some; the assay was immunoSEQ multiplex PCR. The table lists some 10,000 clones, approximately 79% of them singletons. Sample acquisition took place from a patient who underwent chemoradiotherapy. The receptors shown here come from a human donor with HPV-associated anogenital cancer. Both conserved end residues are part of each CDR3. D genes are given only for firm matches. Clone size appears in some rows only: once, few, many, or a class for an expanded clone.

v_gene	j_gene	abundance	d_gene	CDR3aa	CDR3nt
TRBV7-3	TRBJ1-1	-	-	CASSFLPDSEAFF	TGTGCCAGCAGCTTCCTGCCGGACTCTGAAGCTTTCTTT
TRBV7-9	TRBJ2-7	few	-	CASSRDSLDEQYF	TGTGCCAGCAGCCGGGACTCACTCGACGAGCAGTACTTC
TRBV4-1	TRBJ2-1	-	-	CASSQGSFRKFF	TGCGCCAGCAGCCAAGGCAGCTTTAGGAAGTTCTTC
TRBV7-9	TRBJ1-2	few	TRBD1	CASSLAGPGGDGYTF	TGTGCCAGCAGCTTAGCTGGGCCAGGGGGCGACGGCTACACCTTC
TRBV9	TRBJ1-2	-	-	CASSTPDFGGGYTF	TGTGCCAGCAGCACTCCCGATTTTGGGGGCGGCTACACCTTC
TRBV20-1	TRBJ2-7	few	-	CSARGPYEQYF	TGCAGTGCTAGAGGGCCCTACGAGCAGTACTTC
TRBV5-1	TRBJ2-3	-	TRBD2	CASSSGLAGGTSTDTQYF	TGCGCCAGCAGCTCGGGACTAGCAGGAGGTACTAGCACAGATACGCAGTATTTT
TRBV29-1	TRBJ2-7	-	-	CSVEPRFGEQYF	TGCAGCGTTGAACCTAGGTTTGGAGAGCAGTACTTC
TRBV7-6	TRBJ2-5	-	-	CASSPEVWQETQYF	TGTGCCAGCAGCCCTGAAGTTTGGCAAGAGACCCAGTACTTC
TRBV9	TRBJ2-5	-	-	CASSVGQGNWETQYF	TGTGCCAGCAGCGTAGGGCAGGGGAACTGGGAGACCCAGTACTTC
TRBV5-1	TRBJ1-1	once	TRBD1	CASSSLDRGNTEAFF	TGCGCCAGCAGCTCCCTGGACAGGGGGAACACTGAAGCTTTCTTT
TRBV28	TRBJ1-4	-	-	CASSPGQPEREKLFF	TGTGCCAGCAGTCCTGGACAGCCCGAGCGGGAAAAACTGTTTTTT
TRBV4-1	TRBJ1-2	-	-	CASSQLPSNYGYTF	TGCGCCAGCAGCCAGTTACCCTCCAACTATGGCTACACCTTC
TRBV5-1	TRBJ1-2	-	TRBD1	CASSLVGRGQGGYTF	TGCGCCAGCAGCTTGGTTGGCAGGGGGCAGGGTGGCTACACCTTC
TRBV11-2	TRBJ1-2	once	-	CASSFWLGKGVSDYGYTF	TGTGCCAGCAGCTTTTGGCTGGGCAAAGGGGTTTCTGACTATGGCTACACCTTC
TRBV28	TRBJ2-7	-	-	CASSLRGVDYEQYF	TGTGCCAGCAGTTTGAGGGGGGTGGACTACGAGCAGTACTTC
TRBV28	TRBJ1-2	-	TRBD1	CASSLVGTGAAQGYTF	TGTGCCAGCAGTTTGGTAGGGACAGGGGCCGCGCAGGGCTACACCTTC
TRBV25-1	TRBJ2-2	-	TRBD2	CASSPSGDTGELFF	TGTGCCAGCAGTCCTAGCGGGGACACCGGGGAGCTGTTTTTT
TRBV10-3	TRBJ1-2	-	TRBD1	CAISESTLGTGSYGYTF	TGTGCCATCAGTGAGTCGACTCTGGGGACAGGATCATATGGCTACACCTTC
TRBV6-5	TRBJ2-7	-	-	CASRRSVSSYEQYF	TGTGCCAGCAGGCGTAGCGTCAGCTCCTACGAGCAGTACTTC
TRBV9	TRBJ1-1	-	-	CASSVRGNTEAFF	TGTGCCAGCAGCGTACGGGGGAACACTGAAGCTTTCTTT
TRBV2	TRBJ2-1	few	TRBD1	CASALPGTGGSSSYNEQFF	TGTGCCAGCGCACTCCCCGGGACAGGGGGATCTAGCTCCTACAATGAGCAGTTCTTC
TRBV4-2	TRBJ2-1	-	TRBD2	CASSLGLAGVFDEQFF	TGTGCCAGCAGCCTCGGGCTAGCGGGAGTGTTCGATGAGCAGTTCTTC
TRBV5-1	TRBJ2-3	-	-	CASSFQGFSTDTQYF	TGCGCCAGCAGTTTCCAGGGATTTAGCACAGATACGCAGTATTTT
TRBV30	TRBJ2-2	-	-	CAWSVAGMDTGELFF	TGTGCCTGGAGCGTAGCAGGGATGGACACCGGGGAGCTGTTTTTT
TRBV7-2	TRBJ1-4	-	TRBD1	CASSLRGLHNEKLFF	TGTGCCAGCAGCTTAAGGGGGCTCCATAATGAAAAACTGTTTTTT
TRBV6-4	TRBJ2-3	-	TRBD2	CASSEGTSGSDTQYF	TGTGCCAGCAGTGAAGGGACTAGCGGGTCAGATACGCAGTATTTT
TRBV5-6	TRBJ1-2	few	TRBD1	CASSLGGQGDYGYTF	TGTGCCAGCAGCTTGGGGGGACAGGGGGACTATGGCTACACCTTC
TRBV19	TRBJ1-5	-	-	CASSIGNRGNPQHF	TGTGCCAGTAGTATCGGGAACCGGGGAAATCCCCAGCATTTT
TRBV27	TRBJ1-1	-	-	CASSLSLANTEAFF	TGTGCCAGCAGTTTATCTCTGGCGAACACTGAAGCTTTCTTT
TRBV7-2	TRBJ2-7	-	-	CASSLEVATYEQYF	TGTGCCAGCAGCTTAGAGGTGGCGACGTACGAGCAGTACTTC
TRBV5-1	TRBJ2-7	-	TRBD2	CASSSGTSGRKYYEQYF	TGCGCCAGCAGCTCCGGGACTAGCGGGAGGAAGTACTACGAGCAGTACTTC
TRBV7-3	TRBJ2-2	-	-	CASSPQGSTGELFF	TGTGCCAGCAGCCCCCAGGGGAGTACCGGGGAGCTGTTTTTT
TRBV19	TRBJ2-3	-	TRBD2	CASSLLAGDADTQYF	TGTGCCAGTAGTCTATTAGCGGGAGACGCAGATACGCAGTATTTT
TRBV6-1	TRBJ1-5	-	-	CASSENSGQPQHF	TGTGCCAGCAGTGAAAACTCGGGACAGCCCCAGCATTTT
TRBV5-6	TRBJ1-2	-	-	CATGTNYGYTF	TGTGCTACAGGGACGAACTATGGCTACACCTTC
TRBV7-3	TRBJ2-7	-	-	CASSLGAGEAYEQYF	TGTGCCAGCAGCTTAGGGGCAGGGGAAGCCTACGAGCAGTACTTC
TRBV6-6	TRBJ1-2	-	-	CASTQDPNYGYTF	TGTGCCAGCACCCAGGATCCGAACTATGGCTACACCTTC
TRBV4-2	TRBJ2-1	-	TRBD2	CASRVLATYNEQFF	TGTGCCAGCAGGGTACTAGCGACATACAATGAGCAGTTCTTC
TRBV4-1	TRBJ1-2	-	-	CASSQVRRGEGYTF	TGCGCCAGCAGCCAAGTACGCCGGGGTGAGGGCTACACCTTC
TRBV27	TRBJ2-6	-	-	CASSLGTASGANVLTF	TGTGCCAGCAGTTTAGGTACCGCCTCTGGGGCCAACGTCCTGACTTTC
TRBV28	TRBJ1-5	once	TRBD1	CASRGYQGAIRSNQPQHF	TGTGCCAGCAGGGGATATCAGGGGGCCATTAGAAGCAATCAGCCCCAGCATTTT